The 32 T cell receptor beta chains below come from one sample, sequenced in a study of blood T cells in healthy people across ages. Sample-barcoded 5' priming and a J-beta primer mix drove a second PCR of 7 to 11 cycles. TCRdb ran MiXCR on the 5' RACE reads and lists one entry per CDR3 protein. The data show approximately 1.5 million distinct CDR3 sequences, with 30% to 35% seen just once and roughly 10% held by the top ten. The sample was blood. Every receptor here comes from a woman younger than 45 in good health.

This clonotype was picked up a small number of times. This chain joins TRBV12-3 or TRBV12-4 and TRBJ1-2; D uncertain. The V and J ends lost 5 bases and 8 bases respectively, with 18 bases between them. The CDR3 extends over 14 amino acids. CDR3 DNA sequence: TGTGCCAGCAGTACCGACGGGCCCTATAGCGGCTACACCTTC. Its protein product is CASSTDGPYSGYTF.

This clonotype came up a few times. This sequence joins TRBV5-1 and TRBJ2-7, with 11 bases identical to TRBD1. The ends lost 2 bases at V and 0 bases at J; junction bases unmatched: 10. The CDR3 runs to 18 residues. Germline assignment: CDR1 SGHRS and CDR2 YFSETQ. The CDR3 is CASSLGQGATLSSYEQYF. CDR3 bases: TGCGCCAGCAGCTTAGGACAGGGGGCAACGCTTTCCTCCTACGAGCAGTACTTC. Full variable domain (remainder filled in from reference TRBV5-1 and TRBJ2-7): KAGVTQTPRYLIKTRGQQVTLSCSPISGHRSVSWYQQTPGQGLQFLFEYFSETQRNKGNFPGRFSGRQFSNSRSEMNVSTLELGDSALYLCASSLGQGATLSSYEQYFGPGTRLTVT.

The chain recombines TRBV5-1 with TRBJ1-1; D is undetermined. Germline V CDR1 and CDR2: SGHRS, YFSETQ. V was pared by 0 bases and J by 4 bases, with 19 bases between. The CDR3 runs to 17 residues. The CDR3: CASSLETNRPLRTEAFF. For the CDR3, the DNA is TGCGCCAGCAGCTTGGAAACAAATAGGCCATTACGCACTGAAGCTTTCTTT.

This clonotype was recorded a few times. The rearrangement uses TRBV5-1 and TRBJ2-3; D is perhaps TRBD1 (6 bases). V was cut by 5 bases and J by 0 bases, with 13 bases left in between. Germline V gene lookup returns CDR1 SGHRS and CDR2 YFSETQ. The CDR3 sequence is 15 residues long. The CDR3 region has the DNA TGCGCCAGCAGTTCAGGACAGCCTAGCACAGATACGCAGTATTTT. It translates to CASSSGQPSTDTQYF.

There are a few counts of this clonotype. The chain carries TRBV4-1 and TRBJ2-5; D gene uncertain. Between the trimmed V and J ends, which lost 2 bases and 4 bases, there was a span of 11 bases. Germline values: CDR1 MGHRA, CDR2 YSYEKL. The CDR3 is 14 amino acids. This CDR3 reads CASSQPFRGETQYF. CDR3 bases: TGCGCCAGCAGCCAACCGTTTCGAGGAGAGACCCAGTACTTC.

The V and J genes are TRBV12-3 or TRBV12-4 and TRBJ2-7, with a tentative D call TRBD1 (5 bases). The J call may be in error: the DNA end matches TRBJ2-5 better. The CDR3 contains 15 residues. CDR3 loop: CASSLAPLRGETQYF. The CDR3, as DNA: TGTGCCAGCAGTTTAGCCCCCTTAAGGGGAGAGACCCAGTACTTC.

In its sample, this clonotype was seen a few times. The chain carries TRBV5-4 and TRBJ2-3; D is perhaps TRBD1 (6 bases). Between the trimmed V and J ends, which lost 5 bases and 5 bases, there was a span of 9 bases. The length of the CDR3 is 12 residues. CDR1 SGHNT and CDR2 YYREEE come from the germline V gene (reference sequence). CDR3 in amino acids: CASRSQGDTQYF. The CDR3 DNA is TGTGCCAGCAGATCACAGGGAGATACGCAGTATTTT.

Regarding this clonotype: Possible read error: a much larger clone is one base away. J is TRBJ2-7 and V is TRBV7-2, with 9 bases fitting TRBD2. The CDR3 is 18 residues long. Per germline, CDR1 SGHTA and CDR2 FQGNSA. This chain's CDR3 is CAGSITTPGTSFLYEQYF. The CDR3 DNA reads TGTGCCGGCAGCATCACTACACCCGGGACTAGCTTCCTATACGAGCAGTACTTC.

The V and J genes are TRBV15 and TRBJ1-1; no clear D. Per germline, CDR1 LNHNV and CDR2 YYDKDF (reference sequence). V was trimmed by 4 bases and J by 0 bases, leaving 15 bases between them. This CDR3 has 16 residues. The CDR3 loop is CATSMGPPQVNTEAFF. The CDR3 coding sequence is TGTGCCACCAGCATGGGCCCCCCGCAGGTGAACACTGAAGCTTTCTTT.

This CDR3 reads CASSFGGVQYNEQFF. Here the CDR3 DNA reads TGTGCCAGCAGCTTCGGCGGGGTACAATACAATGAGCAGTTCTTC. The chain couples TRBV7-8 to TRBJ2-1, with D possibly TRBD2 on 6 matching bases. This CDR3 has 15 amino acids. CDR1 and CDR2 (germline): SGHVS, FQNEAQ. V lost 3 bases and J 4 bases, leaving 13 bases between the germline ends.

This sequence joins TRBV5-6 and TRBJ2-1; 7 positions agree with TRBD2. Trimming removed 4 bases from V and 7 bases from J; junction bases left unmatched: 8. This CDR3 has 14 residues. Per the germline V gene, CDR1 is SGHDT and CDR2 is YYEEEE. CDR3 in amino acids: CASSLGLNLNEQFF. Here the CDR3 DNA reads TGTGCCAGCAGCCTGGGACTAAACCTGAATGAGCAGTTCTTC.

The chain combines TRBV5-5 with TRBJ1-1; 7 bases are a match to TRBD1. Germline V CDR1 and CDR2: SGHKS, YYEKEE (reference sequence). Unmatched junction bases numbered 19, after V lost 0 bases and J lost 5 bases. The CDR3 runs 19 residues. In DNA form, the CDR3 reads TGTGCCAGCAGCTTGGACCCCGGACCCCCGACAGGGTATAGGACTGAAGCTTTCTTT. Amino acid sequence: CASSLDPGPPTGYRTEAFF.

This clonotype was detected only a few times. The gene calls are TRBV9 and TRBJ1-1; D is ambiguous. The CDR3 consists of 14 residues. Trimming shortened V by 0 bases and J by 8 bases, and 14 bases separated the two germline ends. Germline-derived CDR1 and CDR2 are SGDLS and YYNGEE. The DNA of the CDR3 is TGTGCCAGCAGCGTAGCTCGGGAGTTTGGGGAAGCTTTCTTT. Translating it yields CASSVAREFGEAFF.

The rearrangement links TRBV15 to TRBJ2-5, with 8 bases identical to TRBD2. The V segment lost 2 bases and the J segment 4 bases; nucleotides outside the gene matches: 12. The CDR3 runs 17 residues. Per the germline V gene, CDR1 is LNHNV and CDR2 is YYDKDF (reference sequence). CDR3: CATSRKTRPGGGETQYF. CDR3 in DNA: TGTGCCACCAGCAGAAAAACCCGACCCGGGGGGGGAGAGACCCAGTACTTC. Full variable domain (outside the CDR3, taken from reference TRBV15 and TRBJ2-5): DAMVIQNPRYQVTQFGKPVTLSCSQTLNHNVMYWYQQKSSQAPKLLFHYYDKDFNNEADTPDNFQSRRPNTSFCFLDIRSPGLGDTAMYLCATSRKTRPGGGETQYFGPGTRLLVL.

In the case of this clonotype: This clone may be a read error of a much larger clone one base away. The chain carries TRBV10-3 and TRBJ2-1, with 7 bases aligning to TRBD2. Germline V gene lookup returns CDR1 ENHRY and CDR2 SYGVKD. The CDR3 consists of 13 residues. CDR3 DNA: TGTGCCATCTCGGGGGAGGGCCTCAATGAGCAGTCCTTC. It specifies CAISGEGLNEQSF.

The J gene is TRBJ2-7, the V gene TRBV27; D may correspond to TRBD1 or TRBD2 (5 bases each). Germline lookup yields CDR1 MNHEY and CDR2 SMNVEV (reference sequence). V lost 3 bases and J 3 bases, leaving 12 bases between the germline ends. The CDR3 has 14 amino acids. The CDR3 nucleotides are TGTGCCAGCAGTTTTAAAGGGACCAACTACGAGCAGTACTTC. As protein: CASSFKGTNYEQYF.

This clonotype was detected only a few times. The gene calls are TRBV5-6 and TRBJ1-2; the match to TRBD1 covers 12 bases. J gave up 3 bases and V 4 bases, and 4 bases lay outside the gene matches. Per the germline V gene, CDR1 is SGHDT and CDR2 is YYEEEE. The CDR3 is made up of 15 amino acids. The CDR3 DNA reads as TGTGCCAGCAGCGCGGGACAGGGGGCGCACTATGGCTACACCTTC. This gives the protein CASSAGQGAHYGYTF.

In DNA, the CDR3 is TGCGCCAGCAGCCCGTTGGATGAAGAGACCCAGTACTTC. It encodes CASSPLDEETQYF. The chain is built from TRBV5-1 and TRBJ2-5; D call uncertain. Trimming shortened V by 4 bases and J by 3 bases, and 10 bases separated the two germline ends. The V gene's germline CDR1 is SGHRS and CDR2 YFSETQ. The CDR3 loop spans 13 amino acids.

J is TRBJ2-5 and V is TRBV6-1; a possible D gene is TRBD2 (6 bases). This CDR3 has 14 amino acids. Trimming stripped 2 bases from V and 1 base from J, with 8 bases between. CDR1 is MNHNS and CDR2 is SASEGT in the germline V gene. CDR3 sequence: CASSERDFQETQYF. In DNA, the CDR3 is TGTGCCAGCAGTGAAAGGGACTTCCAAGAGACCCAGTACTTC.

This clonotype was seen just once. This chain links TRBV4-1 with TRBJ2-3; weak D call: TRBD2 (5 bases). V shed 0 bases and J shed 2 bases, with 24 bases lying between them. Germline V gene data show CDR1 as MGHRA and CDR2 as YSYEKL. The CDR3 spans 20 residues. CDR3 nucleotide sequence: TGCGCCAGCAGCCAAGAAGTGGCGGTGAAGCAGAGGGCCATCACAGATACGCAGTATTTT. As protein: CASSQEVAVKQRAITDTQYF.

This rearrangement joins TRBV7-9 to TRBJ1-1; no reliable D call. Germline assignment: CDR1 SEHNR and CDR2 FQNEAQ (reference sequence). The ends were cut back, 6 bases at V and 0 bases at J, with 20 bases in the middle. The CDR3 runs to 17 residues. DNA for the CDR3: TGTGCCAGCAGGCCGATTCGACCCTTGTCAATGAACACTGAAGCTTTCTTT. Translation gives CASRPIRPLSMNTEAFF.

In this sample, this clonotype turned up a few times. The chain is built from TRBV6-2 or TRBV6-3 and TRBJ1-5, with 9 bases identical to TRBD1. Trimming cost V 5 bases and J 7 bases; bases outside gene matches: 6. Per germline, CDR1 MNHEY and CDR2 SVGEGT. CDR3 length: 14 amino acids. The CDR3 protein is CASSTQGARQPQHF. CDR3 nucleotides: TGTGCCAGCAGTACACAGGGGGCGAGGCAGCCCCAGCATTTT.

Of note for this clonotype: The junction differs from germline at one of its ends, possibly a read error. The chain combines TRBV7-9 with TRBJ2-7; 8 nucleotides match TRBD1. The CDR3 is 16 residues long. The germline gives CDR1 SEHNR, CDR2 FQNEAQ (reference sequence). The CDR3 DNA reads as TGTGCCAGCAGCTCGGGAACAGGGGGTTTAGGTTACGGGCAGTACTTC. Translated: CASSSGTGGLGYGQYF.

Regarding this clonotype: The junction differs from germline at one of its ends, possibly a read error. The CDR3 nucleotides read TGCGCCAGCAGTTCAGGCGTAAAAGGTGATTACGCCTTC. Protein: CASSSGVKGDYAF. The chain uses TRBV5-1 and TRBJ1-2; D unresolved. Germline-derived CDR1 and CDR2 are SGHRS and YFSETQ. The CDR3 covers 13 residues.

The chain has TRBV4-1 and TRBJ2-7; D is perhaps TRBD2 (6 bases). Trimming removed 2 bases at V and 4 bases at J, with 18 bases between. Germline CDR1 reads MGHRA; CDR2 reads YSYEKL. This CDR3 contains 16 residues. Written as DNA, the CDR3 is TGCGCCAGCAGCCAAACTACCGGGACTGGGAAGTACGAGCAGTACTTC. Its protein product is CASSQTTGTGKYEQYF.

This clonotype was seen only a few times. V is TRBV29-1 and J is TRBJ2-1; D perhaps matches TRBD1 (6 bases). The CDR3 consists of 14 residues. Deletions cut 7 bases from V and 5 bases from J, with 18 bases between. Germline lookup yields CDR1 SQVTM and CDR2 ANQGSEA. CDR3 nucleotide sequence: TGCAGCGCCCCTAGGGGGAGTATCCACAATGAGCAGTTCTTC. Its translation: CSAPRGSIHNEQFF.

V gene TRBV20-1 combines with J gene TRBJ2-7; 11 nucleotides agree with TRBD2. The CDR3 runs 15 residues. The germline V gene has CDR1 DFQATT and CDR2 SNEGSKA (reference sequence). V dropped 2 bases and J dropped 2; count of bases not matched to a gene: 5. The CDR3 DNA reads TGCAGTGCTAGATCTGGGACTAGCGGAGCCTACGAGCAGTACTTC. This translates into CSARSGTSGAYEQYF.

The gene calls are TRBV10-3 and TRBJ1-2, with 7 bases lining up with TRBD1. The V gene end was trimmed by 5 bases and the J gene end by 7 bases; junction bases not matched to a gene: 7. Germline lookup yields CDR1 ENHRY and CDR2 SYGVKD. CDR3 length equals 13 residues. CDR3 amino acids: CAISLGQRGGYTF. The CDR3 DNA is TGTGCCATCAGTTTGGGACAGAGAGGTGGCTACACCTTC.

This clonotype was recorded many times. The V and J genes are TRBV29-1 and TRBJ2-1; D may correspond to TRBD1 or TRBD2 (5 bases each). V was shortened by 7 bases and J by 0 bases, with 7 bases between the two germline ends. The length of the CDR3 is 12 residues. Germline CDR1 is SQVTM and CDR2 is ANQGSEA. The DNA of the CDR3 is TGCAGCGCCGGGGCCTCCTACAATGAGCAGTTCTTC. It yields the protein CSAGASYNEQFF.

In the case of this clonotype: At one of its ends the junction is not consistent with the germline gene, which may arise from a read error. The chain links TRBV7-3 to TRBJ2-7; D possibly uses TRBD1 or TRBD2 (6 bases each). The CDR3 loop spans 14 amino acids. Germline V gene lookup returns CDR1 SGHTA and CDR2 FQGTGA. The CDR3 nucleotides read TGTGCCAACAGCTTACAGGGAGGCATGCACGAGCAGTACTTC. Translation: CANSLQGGMHEQYF.

The J gene is TRBJ2-5, the V gene TRBV29-1; a possible D gene is TRBD2 (7 bases). The germline CDR1 and CDR2 sequences are SQVTM and ANQGSEA. Trimming stripped 4 bases from V and 11 bases from J, with 20 bases between. CDR3 length equals 13 residues. CDR3 nucleotides: TGCAGCGTTGGAGGGGGAGGGTCCCCAGAGCAGTACTTC. Translation: CSVGGGGSPEQYF.

This chain links TRBV4-1 with TRBJ2-3; D is tentatively TRBD1 or TRBD2 (5 bases each). Trimming took off 3 bases at V and 0 bases at J, with 19 bases between the two ends. There are 18 residues in the CDR3. Germline V gene lookup returns CDR1 MGHRA and CDR2 YSYEKL. The CDR3 loop is CASSQDGPGTLSTDTQYF. The CDR3 DNA reads as TGCGCCAGCAGCCAGGACGGTCCCGGGACCTTGAGCACAGATACGCAGTATTTT.